The rows below give T cell receptor beta chains drawn from one sample of a study of blood T cell repertoires in COVID-19. The table came from immunoSEQ multiplex PCR; TCRdb's copy has only in-frame clones and leaves some out. Counted here are about 220,000 clones, 83% occurring once; the ten biggest clones make up 3.6%. Input material: PBMCs or T cells enriched from blood (not recorded which). The receptors were gathered from a middle-aged woman who had been exposed to COVID-19. Each CDR3 is given with its conserved first and last residue. Fields, in order: D gene, clone size, V gene, CDR3 protein. A D gene is named only where the DNA matches it firmly. Only part of the rows carry a size: once, few, many, or a class if the clone is expanded.

TRBD1	.	TRBV18	CASSPGQGFQETQYF
.	.	TRBV4-3	CASSQLSGSDEQYF
.	.	TRBV18	CASSPLHDSVGDEQFF
TRBD1	.	TRBV7-8	CASSLRGQGRNEQYF
TRBD1	.	TRBV19	CASSPQGQEETQYF
TRBD1	few	TRBV12-3/TRBV12-4	CASSLRGHEKLFF
TRBD1	.	TRBV9	CASSAGQEYEQYF
.	.	TRBV6-5	CASSPGILGQPQHF
.	.	TRBV4-3	CASSQGRTDTQYF
.	.	TRBV6-6	CASSRLPPGSGGNTIYF
.	.	TRBV18	CASSPDSSGNTIYF
.	.	TRBV11-2	CASSFPSGTYVPPIYF
.	.	TRBV19	CASSAGGGRNQPQHF
TRBD2	.	TRBV28	CASSLRRGGIETQYF
TRBD1	.	TRBV7-2	CASGTGETQYF
.	.	TRBV19	CASSFATNEKLFF
TRBD1	.	TRBV11-3	CASSSGQGNTGELFF
.	.	TRBV18	CASNEQGEGNYGYTF
TRBD2	.	TRBV6-2/TRBV6-3	CASSYQPGLAVYNEQFF
.	.	TRBV5-1	CASSWEQGTYGYTF
.	.	TRBV5-1	CASSEKVGEPGANVLTF
.	.	TRBV30	CAWSRGGQGGNEQFF
TRBD1	.	TRBV4-2	CASSQEGAKGQASGYTF
.	.	TRBV2	CASSDRSTDTQYF
.	.	TRBV7-9	CASSFGQGWNTEAFF
.	.	TRBV4-1	CASSKTDSYEQYF
TRBD2	.	TRBV4-3	CASSQEPREGGYYEQYF
TRBD1	.	TRBV6-1	CASSPRDRDNYGYTF
TRBD1	few	TRBV5-5	CASSLGQGVGDTIYF
TRBD1	.	TRBV18	CASQRQGLGNNSPLHF
.	.	TRBV6-2/TRBV6-3	CASSYGGANYNEQFF
TRBD2	.	TRBV7-9	CASSLSGGYEQYF
.	.	TRBV7-3	CASSPVGNTEAFF
TRBD1	.	TRBV16	CASSRSGTGPGNTIYF
.	.	TRBV11-2	CASSPGLRGTGELFF
.	.	TRBV19	CASSSRSQGSNEQFF
TRBD1	few	TRBV5-1	CASSSGTATGELFF
.	.	TRBV6-6	CASSPTEGLGNQPQHF
TRBD2	once	TRBV7-6	CASSYRSSGGSYNEQFF
TRBD2	.	TRBV2	CASSVISGRSTDTQYF
.	.	TRBV6-1	CASSEDRGYTF
TRBD1	.	TRBV11-3	CASSLGQGSSYEQYF
.	.	TRBV3-1/TRBV3-2	CASSQDGRVHEQYF
TRBD1	.	TRBV6-5	CASTPTGARGGYTF
TRBD1	.	TRBV28	CASSFFRDSREQYF